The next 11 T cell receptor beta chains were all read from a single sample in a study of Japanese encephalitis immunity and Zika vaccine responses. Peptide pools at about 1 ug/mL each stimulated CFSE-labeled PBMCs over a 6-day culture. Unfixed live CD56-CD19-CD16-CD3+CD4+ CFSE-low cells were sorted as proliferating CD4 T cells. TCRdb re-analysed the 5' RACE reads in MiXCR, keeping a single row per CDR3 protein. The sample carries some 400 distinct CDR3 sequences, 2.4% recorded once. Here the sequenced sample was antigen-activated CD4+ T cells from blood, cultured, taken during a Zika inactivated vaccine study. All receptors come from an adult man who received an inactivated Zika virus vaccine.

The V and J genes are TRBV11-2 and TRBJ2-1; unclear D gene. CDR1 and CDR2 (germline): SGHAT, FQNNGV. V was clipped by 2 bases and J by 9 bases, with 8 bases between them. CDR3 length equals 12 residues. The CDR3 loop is CASSLSVGEQFF. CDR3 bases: TGTGCCAGCAGCTTAAGTGTGGGTGAGCAGTTCTTC.

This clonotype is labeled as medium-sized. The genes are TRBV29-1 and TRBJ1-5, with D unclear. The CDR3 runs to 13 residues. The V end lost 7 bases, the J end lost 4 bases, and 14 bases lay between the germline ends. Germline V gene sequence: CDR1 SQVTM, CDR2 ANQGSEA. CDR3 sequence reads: CSASEHPNQPQHF. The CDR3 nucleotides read TGCAGCGCGTCGGAACACCCTAATCAGCCCCAGCATTTT.

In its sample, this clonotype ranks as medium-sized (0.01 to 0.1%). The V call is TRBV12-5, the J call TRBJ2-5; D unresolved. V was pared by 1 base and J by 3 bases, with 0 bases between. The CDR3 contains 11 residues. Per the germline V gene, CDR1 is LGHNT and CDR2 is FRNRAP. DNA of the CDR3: TGTGCTAGTGGTTTGGAAGAGACCCAGTACTTC. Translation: CASGLEETQYF. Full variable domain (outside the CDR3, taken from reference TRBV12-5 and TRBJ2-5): DARVTQTPRHKVTEMGQEVTMRCQPILGHNTVFWYRQTMMQGLELLAYFRNRAPLDDSGMPKDRFSAEMPDATLATLKIQPSEPRDSAVYFCASGLEETQYFGPGTRLLVL.

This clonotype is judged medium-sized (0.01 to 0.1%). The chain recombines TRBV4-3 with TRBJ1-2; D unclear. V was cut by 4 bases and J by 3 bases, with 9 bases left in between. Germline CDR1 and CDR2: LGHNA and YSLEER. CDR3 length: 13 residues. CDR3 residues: CASSPGNYYGYTF. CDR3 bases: TGCGCCAGCAGCCCGGGGAATTACTATGGCTACACCTTC.

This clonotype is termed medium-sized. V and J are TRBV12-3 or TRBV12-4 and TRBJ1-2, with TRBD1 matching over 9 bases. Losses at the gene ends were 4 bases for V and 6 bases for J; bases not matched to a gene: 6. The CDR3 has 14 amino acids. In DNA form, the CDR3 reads TGTGCCAGCAGTTCTCGGGACAGGGCCAATGGCTACACCTTC. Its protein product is CASSSRDRANGYTF.

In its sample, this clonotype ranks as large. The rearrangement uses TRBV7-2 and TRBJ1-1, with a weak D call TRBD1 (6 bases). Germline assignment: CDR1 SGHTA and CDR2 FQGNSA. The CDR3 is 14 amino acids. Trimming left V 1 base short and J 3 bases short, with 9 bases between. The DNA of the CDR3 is TGTGCCAGCAGCTTAGGGACAGACTACACTGAAGCTTTCTTT. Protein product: CASSLGTDYTEAFF.

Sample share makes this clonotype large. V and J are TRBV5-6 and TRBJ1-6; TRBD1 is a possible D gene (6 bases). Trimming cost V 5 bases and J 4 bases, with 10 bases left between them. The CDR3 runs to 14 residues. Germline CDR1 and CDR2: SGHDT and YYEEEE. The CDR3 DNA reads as TGTGCCAGCAGACACGGACAGTATAATTCACCCCTCCACTTT. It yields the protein CASRHGQYNSPLHF.

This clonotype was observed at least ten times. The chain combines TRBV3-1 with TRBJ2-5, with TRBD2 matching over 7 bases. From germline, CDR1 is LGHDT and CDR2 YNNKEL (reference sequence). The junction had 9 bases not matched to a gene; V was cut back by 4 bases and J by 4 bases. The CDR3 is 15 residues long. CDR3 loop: CASSRYGLGRETQYF. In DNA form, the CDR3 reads TGTGCCAGCAGCCGATACGGACTAGGGAGAGAGACCCAGTACTTC.

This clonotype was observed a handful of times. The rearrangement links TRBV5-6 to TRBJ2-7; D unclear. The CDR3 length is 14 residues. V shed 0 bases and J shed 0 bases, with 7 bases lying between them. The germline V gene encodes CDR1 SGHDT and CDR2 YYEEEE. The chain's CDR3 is CASSLGLGSYEQYF. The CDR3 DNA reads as TGTGCCAGCAGCTTGGGACTGGGCTCCTACGAGCAGTACTTC.

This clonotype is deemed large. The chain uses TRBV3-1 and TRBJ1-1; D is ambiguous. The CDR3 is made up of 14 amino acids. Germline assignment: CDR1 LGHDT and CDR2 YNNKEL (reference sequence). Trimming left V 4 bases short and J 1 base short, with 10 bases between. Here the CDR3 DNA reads TGTGCCAGCAGCCCCCCGCGGGCGAACACTGAAGCTTTCTTT. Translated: CASSPPRANTEAFF.

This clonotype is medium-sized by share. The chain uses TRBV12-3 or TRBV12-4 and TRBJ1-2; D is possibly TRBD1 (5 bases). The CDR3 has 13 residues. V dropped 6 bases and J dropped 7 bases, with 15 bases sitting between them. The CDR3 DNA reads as TGTGCCAGCAGAACCGGGACCCACTTTGGCTACACCTTC. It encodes CASRTGTHFGYTF.